The source of this T cell receptor (beta chain) is a study of response to subunit inactivated influenza vaccine. Looked up from germline, CDR1 is DFQATT and CDR2 is SNEGSKA (reference sequence). The CDR3 extends over 15 amino acids. After removal of 2 bases from V and 7 bases from J, the junction contained 8 bases not matched to a gene. TCRdb re-derived calls from the RT-PCR reads in MiXCR, one entry per CDR3 protein. The table includes hundreds of thousands of distinct CDR3 sequences, 10% to 15% detected once. Study-wide results and caveats: Authors proposed each seasonal influenza vaccination draws in few new T cells.

With respect to this clonotype: Its antigen remains unidentified.

This clonotype was obtained from a middle-aged man who received an inactivated influenza vaccine. This chain joins TRBV20-1 and TRBJ1-6, with 7 bases that match TRBD1. Source: PBMCs from blood, taken on the day of vaccination. The CDR3 nucleotides read TGCAGTGCTAGAAAACCGGGACAGTTAAATTCACCCCTCCACTTT. Amino acids: CSARKPGQLNSPLHF.